This TCR beta chain emerged from a study of blood T cell repertoires in COVID-19. In the study overall: COVID-19 samples, acute and convalescent, were from the United States, Italy and Spain.

Germline CDR1 is MDHEN and CDR2 is SYDVKM. There are 15 residues in the CDR3. The V gene end was trimmed by 6 bases and the J gene end by 1 base; junction bases not matched to a gene: 4. Clones were read by immunoSEQ multiplex PCR, and TCRdb kept only the in-frame ones, dropping some. The sample records a few hundred thousand clones, roughly 85% being singletons. Cohort assignment relied on participant-reported clinical history. The V gene is TRBV28, the J gene TRBJ2-3; 10 bases line up with TRBD2. Sequencing was performed on PBMCs or T cells enriched from blood (not recorded which). This TCR was sampled from a middle-aged woman with acute COVID-19. CDR3 loop: CASRTSGTGTDTQYF. The CDR3 bases are TGTGCCAGCAGAACTAGCGGGACAGGCACAGATACGCAGTATTTT.